Shown below are 29 T cell receptor beta chains from a single sample sequenced in a study of T-cell memory formation after mild COVID-19. TCRdb re-called the 5' RACE reads through MiXCR, storing one row per CDR3 protein. The table shows around 250,000 distinct CDR3 sequences, with less than 20% occurring only once. Sequencing was done on a sample of PBMCs or a T cell subset sorted from them (not recorded which). These receptors were taken from an adult woman who had mild COVID-19 (a few samples of this study predate the infection). Cell type and time point are not known.

The chain employs TRBV14 and TRBJ1-1; D perhaps matches TRBD1 (6 bases). Germline CDR1 and CDR2: SGHDN and FVKESK. V was trimmed by 2 bases and J by 5 bases, leaving 24 bases between them. The CDR3 sequence is 18 residues long. This chain's CDR3 is CASSQSIIRGRGKTEAFF. For the CDR3, the DNA is TGTGCCAGCAGCCAATCGATCATCAGGGGCAGGGGAAAGACTGAAGCTTTCTTT.

In its sample, this clonotype was seen a few times. The chain uses TRBV28 and TRBJ1-5; possible D gene TRBD1, 5 bases. Germline V gives CDR1 MDHEN, CDR2 SYDVKM. V was shortened by 2 bases and J by 2 bases, with 16 bases between the two germline ends. The CDR3 contains 17 residues. CDR3 residues: CASSLRTWGYGNQPQHF. For the CDR3, the DNA is TGTGCCAGCAGTTTAAGGACATGGGGGTACGGCAATCAGCCCCAGCATTTT.

V gene TRBV12-3 or TRBV12-4 combines with J gene TRBJ2-2; D is uncertain. This CDR3 comprises 13 residues. V lost 6 bases and J lost 1, with 6 bases in between. The CDR3 region is CASRPKNTGELFF. CDR3 DNA: TGTGCCAGCAGGCCAAAGAACACCGGGGAGCTGTTTTTT.

The chain combines TRBV9 with TRBJ2-7; 9 nucleotides match TRBD2. The germline V gene encodes CDR1 SGDLS and CDR2 YYNGEE. The CDR3 length is 15 residues. J gave up 4 bases and V 3 bases, and 8 bases lay outside the gene matches. CDR3: CASSGGGAGWYEQYF. The DNA for the CDR3 is TGTGCCAGCAGCGGCGGGGGGGCTGGTTGGTACGAGCAGTACTTC.

This clonotype was observed a handful of times. The J gene is TRBJ2-6, the V gene TRBV19, with D possibly TRBD1 on 5 matching bases. The length of the CDR3 is 15 residues. CDR1 is LNHDA, CDR2 SQIVND, per germline (reference sequence). V was clipped by 10 bases and J by 2 bases, with 15 bases between them. The CDR3 protein is CATHQGSPGANVLTF. The CDR3 coding sequence is TGTGCCACCCATCAGGGTTCTCCTGGGGCCAACGTCCTGACTTTC.

In its sample, this clonotype was seen a few times. The gene calls are TRBV18 and TRBJ1-2; D call uncertain. Per germline, CDR1 KGHSH and CDR2 LQKENI. The length of the CDR3 is 13 residues. V was cut by 0 bases and J by 8 bases, with 10 bases left in between. CDR3 nucleotides: TGTGCCAGCTCACCACCAGCAGGATTAGGCTACACCTTC. This encodes CASSPPAGLGYTF.

This clonotype was observed a few times. The chain carries TRBV7-8 and TRBJ2-2; 8 nucleotides agree with TRBD1. The CDR3 has 15 amino acids. J gave up 5 bases and V 1 base, and 3 bases lay outside the gene matches. Germline V lookup: CDR1 SGHVS, CDR2 FQNEAQ. CDR3 amino acids: CASSLGNRGTGELFF. In DNA form, the CDR3 reads TGTGCCAGCAGCTTAGGGAACAGGGGGACCGGGGAGCTGTTTTTT. Using reference TRBV7-8 and TRBJ2-2 for the parts outside the CDR3, the full variable domain is GAGVSQSPRYKVAKRGQDVALRCDPISGHVSLFWYQQALGQGPEFLTYFQNEAQLDKSGLPSDRFFAERPEGSVSTLKIQRTQQEDSAVYLCASSLGNRGTGELFFGEGSRLTVL.

This clonotype was seen once. This rearrangement joins TRBV5-1 to TRBJ1-4; 9 nucleotides agree with TRBD1. Germline trimming cut 0 bases from V and 4 bases from J; bases unmatched to any gene: 4. The CDR3 has 16 residues. Germline V gives CDR1 SGHRS, CDR2 YFSETQ. CDR3: CASSLVGTGSNEKLFF. CDR3 sequence (DNA): TGCGCCAGCAGCTTGGTAGGGACAGGGAGTAATGAAAAACTGTTTTTT.

This clonotype was observed a few times. V is TRBV18 and J is TRBJ2-5; D is uncertain. There are 14 residues in the CDR3. V lost 4 bases and J 1 base, leaving 10 bases between the germline ends. The V gene's germline CDR1 is KGHSH and CDR2 LQKENI. CDR3 nucleotides: TGTGCCAGCTCACTTTATTCACTCCAAGAGACCCAGTACTTC. Translation: CASSLYSLQETQYF.

This clonotype was detected ten times or more. The CDR3 DNA follows: TGTGCCAGCAGCCTGAGGGGAGGGCCCTACGAGCAGTACTTC. Translation: CASSLRGGPYEQYF. The V call is TRBV7-6, the J call TRBJ2-7; 7 bases align to TRBD2. With 5 bases clipped from V and 2 bases from J, the junction kept 6 bases outside the gene matches. The V gene's germline CDR1 is SGHVS and CDR2 FNYEAQ. The CDR3 covers 14 residues.

This clonotype has a count of ten or more. The chain has TRBV7-2 and TRBJ2-1; D is undetermined. With 4 bases removed from V and 3 bases from J, the gap between germline ends came to 10 bases. Germline CDR1 is SGHTA and CDR2 is FQGNSA. This CDR3 has 14 amino acids. CDR3 nucleotide sequence: TGTGCCAGCAGCTCCCGGACGGGCTACAATGAGCAGTTCTTC. It yields the protein CASSSRTGYNEQFF.

This clonotype was counted only a few times. The genes are TRBV28 and TRBJ1-1, with D tentatively TRBD1 (5 bases). The CDR3 runs to 15 residues. The germline V gene encodes CDR1 MDHEN and CDR2 SYDVKM. The V and J ends lost 5 bases and 1 base respectively, with 14 bases between them. The CDR3 loop reads CASSNSGLRNTEAFF. The CDR3 DNA sequence: TGTGCCAGCAGTAACTCGGGACTCCGGAACACTGAAGCTTTCTTT.

The chain uses TRBV10-3 and TRBJ2-2; D call uncertain. Germline V gene data show CDR1 as ENHRY and CDR2 as SYGVKD. V dropped 0 bases and J dropped 4 bases, with 9 bases sitting between them. CDR3 size: 15 residues. The CDR3 bases are TGTGCCATCAGTGAGTCTGGGTCAGGCACCGGGGAGCTGTTTTTT. Translation gives CAISESGSGTGELFF.

The chain uses TRBV18 and TRBJ2-5; D may be TRBD2 (6 bases). CDR3 size: 14 residues. V was shortened by 1 base and J by 7 bases, with 13 bases between the two germline ends. In germline, CDR1 is KGHSH, CDR2 LQKENI. The CDR3 bases are TGTGCCAGCTCACCACGACCGGGAGAGGGGACCCAGTACTTC. Translating it yields CASSPRPGEGTQYF. Together with reference TRBV18 and TRBJ2-5, the CDR3 gives the full variable domain: NAGVMQNPRHLVRRRGQEARLRCSPMKGHSHVYWYRQLPEEGLKFMVYLQKENIIDESGMPKERFSAEFPKEGPSILRIQQVVRGDSAAYFCASSPRPGEGTQYFGPGTRLLVL.

The chain is built from TRBV20-1 and TRBJ1-1; no clear D. Germline V gene lookup returns CDR1 DFQATT and CDR2 SNEGSKA (reference sequence). Trimming removed 1 base from V and 0 bases from J, with 12 bases in between. CDR3 length equals 15 residues. CDR3 residues: CSARAGGRLNTEAFF. CDR3 DNA sequence: TGCAGTGCTAGAGCGGGCGGCAGGTTGAACACTGAAGCTTTCTTT.

This clonotype showed up just a few times. The rearrangement joins TRBV25-1 to TRBJ1-1; no clear D. V lost 7 bases and J lost 0, with 9 bases in between. Germline V gene lookup returns CDR1 MGHDK and CDR2 SYGVNS. This CDR3 comprises 13 residues. In nucleotides, the CDR3 is TGTGCCAGCATTGCCGACATGAACACTGAAGCTTTCTTT. It encodes CASIADMNTEAFF.

This sequence joins TRBV12-3 or TRBV12-4 and TRBJ1-1, with D uncertain. The CDR3 totals 13 residues. Trimming pared 7 bases from V and 1 base from J, leaving 10 bases between. The CDR3 nucleotides read TGTGCCAGCACCGTACTGGGGAACACTGAAGCTTTCTTT. Its translation: CASTVLGNTEAFF.

The chain couples TRBV29-1 to TRBJ1-6; 7 bases are a match to TRBD1. The ends lost 5 bases at V and 4 bases at J; junction bases unmatched: 5. The CDR3 runs to 14 residues. CDR1 is SQVTM, CDR2 ANQGSEA, per germline. The CDR3 is CSVSTGSYNSPLHF. The CDR3 DNA follows: TGCAGCGTTTCGACAGGGTCATATAATTCACCCCTCCACTTT.

This clonotype was detected a few times. The V call is TRBV4-2, the J call TRBJ2-1; TRBD2 aligns across 13 bases. This CDR3 is 16 amino acids long. V was pared by 4 bases and J by 10 bases, with 10 bases of the junction left unmatched. CDR1 and CDR2 (germline): LGHNA, YNFKEQ. DNA for the CDR3: TGTGCCAGCAGCCCGTCCGGACTAGCGGGAGTTGGAGAGCAGTTCTTC. It codes for CASSPSGLAGVGEQFF.

This clonotype was detected only a few times. The chain has TRBV7-9 and TRBJ2-6; either TRBD1 or TRBD2 may supply D (5 bases each). This CDR3 has 19 amino acids. The V and J ends lost 2 bases and 2 bases respectively, with 19 bases between them. Germline V gene lookup returns CDR1 SEHNR and CDR2 FQNEAQ (reference sequence). This chain's CDR3 is CASSLPTWSLGAGANVLTF. DNA of the CDR3: TGTGCCAGCAGCTTACCAACGTGGTCCTTGGGGGCTGGGGCCAACGTCCTGACTTTC.

The chain has TRBV19 and TRBJ2-5; 7 bases align to TRBD1. This CDR3 has 14 residues. Trimming at V came to 9 bases and at J to 4 bases, leaving 11 bases not matched to a gene. Per the germline V gene, CDR1 is LNHDA and CDR2 is SQIVND (reference sequence). CDR3 amino acids: CASRNQGVAETQYF. The CDR3 region has the DNA TGTGCCAGCAGAAATCAGGGGGTCGCAGAGACCCAGTACTTC.

The chain carries TRBV20-1 and TRBJ2-2, with D perhaps given as TRBD1 or TRBD2 (5 bases each). The V gene lost 3 bases and the J gene lost 0 bases, with 14 bases spanning the gap. The CDR3 is 16 amino acids. CDR1 is DFQATT and CDR2 is SNEGSKA in the germline V gene (reference sequence). The CDR3 spells CSARPPGRTNTGELFF. The CDR3 DNA sequence: TGCAGTGCTAGGCCCCCGGGACGTACGAACACCGGGGAGCTGTTTTTT.

CDR3 sequence: CASSSGTGGTGELFF. As DNA, the CDR3 is TGCGCCAGCAGCTCCGGGACAGGGGGCACCGGGGAGCTGTTTTTT. The chain joins TRBV5-1 to TRBJ2-2, with 11 nucleotides matching TRBD1. Germline V lookup: CDR1 SGHRS, CDR2 YFSETQ. The CDR3 runs to 15 residues. With V trimmed by 3 bases and J by 4 bases, 2 bases remained unmatched.

This clonotype was counted a few times. The chain links TRBV25-1 to TRBJ2-5, with D unclear. This CDR3 is built from 15 residues. The V and J ends lost 1 base and 1 base respectively, with 10 bases between them. The germline CDR1 and CDR2 sequences are MGHDK and SYGVNS. The CDR3 here is CASSELVRSQETQYF. The CDR3 DNA reads as TGTGCCAGCAGTGAATTGGTCAGGTCCCAAGAGACCCAGTACTTC.

This clonotype was counted a few times. The CDR3 here is CASSPSAQGTDTQYF. In DNA, the CDR3 is TGTGCCAGCTCACCCAGCGCCCAGGGTACAGATACGCAGTATTTT. The J gene is TRBJ2-3, the V gene TRBV18, with a tentative D call TRBD1 (5 bases). The CDR3 is 15 residues long. Germline CDR1 is KGHSH and CDR2 is LQKENI. Trimming cost V 3 bases and J 3 bases, with 13 bases left between them.

This clonotype was seen a few times. CDR3 region: CASRQGLAGGGWSTDTQYF. The DNA for the CDR3 is TGTGCCAGCAGACAGGGACTAGCGGGAGGAGGCTGGAGCACAGATACGCAGTATTTT. The rearrangement uses TRBV5-5 and TRBJ2-3; 15 bases are a match to TRBD2. From germline, CDR1 is SGHKS and CDR2 YYEKEE (reference sequence). With V trimmed by 5 bases and J by 0 bases, 10 bases remained unmatched. The CDR3 covers 19 residues.

This clonotype came up a few times. This chain links TRBV6-2 or TRBV6-3 with TRBJ1-2; possible D gene TRBD1, 6 bases. Germline V gives CDR1 MNHEY, CDR2 SVGEGT. The CDR3 loop spans 15 amino acids. Trimming pared 0 bases from V and 3 bases from J, leaving 11 bases between. In nucleotides, the CDR3 is TGTGCCAGCAGTTACTCGGCACAGGGAGACTATGGCTACACCTTC. Translated, it gives CASSYSAQGDYGYTF.

This clonotype occurred a few times. The gene calls are TRBV20-1 and TRBJ2-7, with 7 bases aligning to TRBD1. V lost 5 bases and J lost 4; bases outside the gene matches: 8. The CDR3 contains 13 residues. The V gene's germline CDR1 is DFQATT and CDR2 SNEGSKA (reference sequence). CDR3 nucleotide sequence: TGCAGTGCTGGTGAGGGGGCGCGATACGAGCAGTACTTC. It yields the protein CSAGEGARYEQYF.

The genes are TRBV12-3 or TRBV12-4 and TRBJ1-4, with a tentative D call TRBD1 (5 bases). This CDR3 is built from 13 residues. Trimming removed 8 bases from V and 0 bases from J, with 7 bases in between. In DNA form, the CDR3 reads TGTGCCAGCGCACAGGCAACTAATGAAAAACTGTTTTTT. Translating it yields CASAQATNEKLFF.